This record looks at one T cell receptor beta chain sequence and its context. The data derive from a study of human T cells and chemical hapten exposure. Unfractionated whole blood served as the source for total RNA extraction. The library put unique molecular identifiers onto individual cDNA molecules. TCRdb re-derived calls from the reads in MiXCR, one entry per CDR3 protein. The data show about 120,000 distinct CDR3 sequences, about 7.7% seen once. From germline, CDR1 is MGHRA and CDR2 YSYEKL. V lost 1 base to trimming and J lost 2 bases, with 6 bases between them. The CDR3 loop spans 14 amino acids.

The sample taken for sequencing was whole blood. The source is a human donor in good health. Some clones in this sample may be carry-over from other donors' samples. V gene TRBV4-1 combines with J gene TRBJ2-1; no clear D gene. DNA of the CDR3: TGCGCCAGCAGCCAAGGGGAACCCTACAATGAGCAGTTCTTC. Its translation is CASSQGEPYNEQFF.